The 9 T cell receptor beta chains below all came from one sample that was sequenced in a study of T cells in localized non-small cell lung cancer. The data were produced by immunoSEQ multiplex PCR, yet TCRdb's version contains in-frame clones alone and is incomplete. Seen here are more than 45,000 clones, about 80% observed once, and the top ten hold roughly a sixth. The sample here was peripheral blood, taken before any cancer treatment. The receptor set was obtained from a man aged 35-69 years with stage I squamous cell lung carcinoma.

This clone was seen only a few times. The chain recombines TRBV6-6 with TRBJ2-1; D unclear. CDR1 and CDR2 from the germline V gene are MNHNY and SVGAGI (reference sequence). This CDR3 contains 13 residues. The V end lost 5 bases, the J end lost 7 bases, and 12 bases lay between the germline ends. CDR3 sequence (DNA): TGTGCCAGCAGTGACCCAGGTGGAAATGAGCAGTTCTTC. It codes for CASSDPGGNEQFF.

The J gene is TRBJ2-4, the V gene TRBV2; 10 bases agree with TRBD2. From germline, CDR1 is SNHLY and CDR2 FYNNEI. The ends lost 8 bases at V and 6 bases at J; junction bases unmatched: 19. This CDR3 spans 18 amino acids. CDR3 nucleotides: TGTGCCAGCCTGGCGGGCAAGGGAGTAGCGGGGGGCTCAAACATTCAGTACTTC. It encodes CASLAGKGVAGGSNIQYF.

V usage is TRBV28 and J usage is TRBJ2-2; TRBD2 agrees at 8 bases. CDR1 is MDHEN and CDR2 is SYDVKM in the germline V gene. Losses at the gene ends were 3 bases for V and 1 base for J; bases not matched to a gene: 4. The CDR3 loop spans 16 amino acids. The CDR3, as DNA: TGTGCCAGCAGTTTGATGCGGGGGGTGAACACCGGGGAGCTGTTTTTT. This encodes CASSLMRGVNTGELFF.

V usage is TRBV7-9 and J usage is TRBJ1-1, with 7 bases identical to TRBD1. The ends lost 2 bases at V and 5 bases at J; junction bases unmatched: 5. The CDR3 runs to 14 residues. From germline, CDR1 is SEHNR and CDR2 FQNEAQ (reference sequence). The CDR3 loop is CASSLRTGGTEAFF. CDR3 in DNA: TGTGCCAGCAGCTTAAGGACAGGCGGAACTGAAGCTTTCTTT.

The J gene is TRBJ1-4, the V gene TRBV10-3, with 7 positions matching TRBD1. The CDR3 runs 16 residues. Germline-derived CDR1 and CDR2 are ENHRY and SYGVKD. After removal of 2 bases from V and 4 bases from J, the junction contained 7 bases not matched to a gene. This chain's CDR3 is CAISETRQGYNEKLFF. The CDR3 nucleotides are TGTGCCATCAGTGAGACCCGACAGGGCTATAATGAAAAACTGTTTTTT.

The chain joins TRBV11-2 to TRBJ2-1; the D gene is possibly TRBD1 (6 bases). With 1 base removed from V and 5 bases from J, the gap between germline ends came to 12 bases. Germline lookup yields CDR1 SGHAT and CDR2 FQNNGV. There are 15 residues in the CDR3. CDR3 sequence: CASSLVAGVNNEQFF. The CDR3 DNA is TGTGCCAGCAGCTTAGTTGCAGGGGTCAACAATGAGCAGTTCTTC.

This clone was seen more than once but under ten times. In DNA form, the CDR3 reads TGTGCCAGCAGTTTAGAGGGTCGGTGGGCTTTCTTT. It is translated as CASSLEGRWAFF. The rearrangement links TRBV28 to TRBJ1-1, with unresolved D. Per the germline V gene, CDR1 is MDHEN and CDR2 is SYDVKM. The CDR3 has 12 amino acids. The germline V and J ends were trimmed by 2 bases and 11 bases, with 12 bases remaining between them.

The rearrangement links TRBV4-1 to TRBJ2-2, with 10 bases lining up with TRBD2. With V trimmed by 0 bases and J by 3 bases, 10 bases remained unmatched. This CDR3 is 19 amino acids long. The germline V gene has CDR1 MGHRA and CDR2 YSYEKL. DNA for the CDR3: TGCGCCAGCAGCCAAGACGGGCTAGCGGGGGCTATCGACACCGGGGAGCTGTTTTTT. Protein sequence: CASSQDGLAGAIDTGELFF.

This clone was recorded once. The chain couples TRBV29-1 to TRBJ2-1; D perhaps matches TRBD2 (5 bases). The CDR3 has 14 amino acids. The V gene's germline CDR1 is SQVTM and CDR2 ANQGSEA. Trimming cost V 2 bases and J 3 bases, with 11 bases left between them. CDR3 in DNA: TGCAGCGTTGAACGGGGTGTTAGCTACAATGAGCAGTTCTTC. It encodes CSVERGVSYNEQFF.